This T cell receptor beta chain originates from a study of blood T cell repertoires in COVID-19. V lost 4 bases to trimming and J lost 3 bases, with 19 bases between them. Germline V gene lookup returns CDR1 SGHRS and CDR2 YFSETQ. The CDR3 extends over 16 amino acids. Repertoires were generated with immunoSEQ multiplex PCR, while TCRdb's copy carries only in-frame clones and drops some. The sample yields approximately 58,000 clones, about 81% seen once. V is TRBV5-1 and J is TRBJ2-5; possible D gene TRBD2, 6 bases. Sequenced material: peripheral blood. The sequence came from a man aged 55-75 years with COVID-19, enrolled during active disease. The CDR3 sequence is CASSVKPGGSEETQYF. In DNA form, the CDR3 reads TGCGCCAGCAGCGTCAAACCCGGGGGATCTGAAGAGACCCAGTACTTC.